What follows are 19 T cell receptor beta chains derived from one specimen sequenced in a study of OX40 agonist ivuxolimab in advanced cancers. The data were produced by immunoSEQ multiplex PCR, yet TCRdb's version contains in-frame clones alone and is incomplete. The repertoire holds about 64,000 clones, with around 80% as singletons. The sample was CD4+ or CD8+ T cells sorted from blood, taken in a trial of the OX40 agonist ivuxolimab. These receptor sequences come from an adult with an advanced solid tumor such as melanoma, head and neck, liver or kidney cancer.

This rearrangement joins TRBV7-8 to TRBJ1-2, with D unresolved. CDR3 length equals 15 residues. The germline V gene encodes CDR1 SGHVS and CDR2 FQNEAQ. Deletions cut 5 bases from V and 4 bases from J, with 17 bases between. CDR3 nucleotides: TGTGCCAGCAGCGAGGGCGCTTCTATTCTCTATGGCTACACCTTC. This translates into CASSEGASILYGYTF.

The V call is TRBV5-4, the J call TRBJ2-1, with D unresolved. CDR1 and CDR2 (germline): SGHNT, YYREEE (reference sequence). This CDR3 has 15 residues. V lost 5 bases and J 1 base, leaving 13 bases between the germline ends. CDR3 DNA sequence: TGTGCCAGCAGTGTAGGCGGTGCTTCCTACAATGAGCAGTTCTTC. Encoded protein: CASSVGGASYNEQFF.

This clone has just one count. The chain joins TRBV6-1 to TRBJ2-5, with no clear D. V was shortened by 0 bases and J by 5 bases, with 10 bases between the two germline ends. Germline-derived CDR1 and CDR2 are MNHNS and SASEGT. The CDR3 loop spans 14 amino acids. The CDR3 DNA reads TGTGCCAGCAGTGAAGCGCCCACTGGGGAGACCCAGTACTTC. It is translated as CASSEAPTGETQYF.

The chain couples TRBV9 to TRBJ1-1, with D perhaps TRBD1 (6 bases). V dropped 4 bases and J dropped 3 bases, with 16 bases sitting between them. This CDR3 is built from 15 residues. Per germline, CDR1 SGDLS and CDR2 YYNGEE. The CDR3 reads CASSRSGGRDTEAFF. As DNA, the CDR3 is TGTGCCAGCAGCCGCTCGGGGGGGCGAGACACTGAAGCTTTCTTT.

V usage is TRBV6-1 and J usage is TRBJ2-7; no clear D. Germline CDR1 is MNHNS and CDR2 is SASEGT. The CDR3 has 13 amino acids. The V end was cut by 1 base, the J end by 1 base, with 5 bases between. The CDR3 sequence: CASSEVPSYEQYF. DNA of the CDR3: TGTGCCAGCAGTGAAGTACCATCCTACGAGCAGTACTTC.

In this sample, this clone turned up a few times. CDR3 nucleotides: TGTGCCAGCAGTGTCCAGGACGGGAATGAGCAGTTCTTC. This sequence encodes CASSVQDGNEQFF. The chain employs TRBV6-4 and TRBJ2-1; D not certain. V lost 4 bases and J 7 bases, leaving 11 bases between the germline ends. Germline CDR1 reads MRHNA; CDR2 reads SNTAGT. This CDR3 is 13 amino acids long.

The chain carries TRBV11-2 and TRBJ2-1, with D hard to call. From germline, CDR1 is SGHAT and CDR2 FQNNGV. This CDR3 has 14 amino acids. Trimming shortened V by 8 bases and J by 0 bases, and 11 bases separated the two germline ends. CDR3 residues: CASFSGVSYNEQFF. The CDR3 coding sequence is TGTGCCAGCTTTAGTGGAGTCTCCTACAATGAGCAGTTCTTC.

This clone was seen just once. The genes are TRBV2 and TRBJ2-7, with D perhaps being TRBD1 or TRBD2 (5 bases each). The CDR3 length is 16 residues. Trimming removed 1 base from V and 2 bases from J, with 15 bases in between. Germline V lookup: CDR1 SNHLY, CDR2 FYNNEI. The CDR3 nucleotides are TGTGCCAGCAGTGAAGGGGGACGGAGGACAACCTACGAGCAGTACTTC. Amino acids: CASSEGGRRTTYEQYF.

The V and J genes are TRBV9 and TRBJ2-1; D possibly matches TRBD1 or TRBD2 (5 bases each). The V end was cut by 7 bases, the J end by 7 bases, with 27 bases between. In germline, CDR1 is SGDLS, CDR2 YYNGEE. This CDR3 is built from 17 residues. CDR3 in amino acids: CASAGLPGWGRRNEQFF. DNA for the CDR3: TGTGCCAGCGCGGGCCTCCCGGGCTGGGGGAGAAGGAATGAGCAGTTCTTC.

The V call is TRBV6-6, the J call TRBJ2-7; D gene ambiguous. This CDR3 comprises 13 residues. Germline CDR1 reads MNHNY; CDR2 reads SVGAGI (reference sequence). The V and J ends lost 6 bases and 4 bases respectively, with 13 bases between them. The CDR3 DNA reads as TGTGCCAGCAGGCCCGGGCCGTCTTACGAGCAGTACTTC. This codes for CASRPGPSYEQYF.

The rearrangement joins TRBV6-6 to TRBJ2-7, with D maybe TRBD1 (6 bases). Trimming stripped 6 bases from V and 2 bases from J, with 14 bases between. Germline V CDR1 and CDR2: MNHNY, SVGAGI (reference sequence). This CDR3 contains 14 residues. The CDR3 region is CASSSNRVPYEQYF. In nucleotides, the CDR3 is TGTGCCAGCAGCTCCAACAGGGTTCCCTACGAGCAGTACTTC.

The chain joins TRBV6-1 to TRBJ2-7, with TRBD2 identical over 8 bases. Looked up from germline, CDR1 is MNHNS and CDR2 is SASEGT. V trimming: 1 base; J trimming: 4 bases; junction bases outside the gene matches: 3. This CDR3 is built from 14 residues. CDR3 protein: CASSEVSSGYEQYF. CDR3 DNA: TGTGCCAGCAGTGAAGTATCTAGCGGGTACGAGCAGTACTTC.

The V call is TRBV7-3, the J call TRBJ2-2; D possibly matches TRBD1 or TRBD2 (5 bases each). Germline V gene data show CDR1 as SGHTA and CDR2 as FQGTGA. Deletions cut 5 bases from V and 11 bases from J, with 15 bases between. CDR3 length equals 13 residues. CDR3 sequence reads: CASSPRPRGELFF. The CDR3 nucleotides are TGTGCCAGCAGCCCACGCCCCCGGGGCGAGCTGTTTTTT.

A few counts support this clone. The same CDR3 also results from other DNA sequences found in this sample. The chain combines TRBV20-1 with TRBJ1-5; maybe TRBD1 (5 bases). Per germline, CDR1 DFQATT and CDR2 SNEGSKA (reference sequence). CDR3 length equals 11 residues. Trimming took 3 bases from V and 7 from J, leaving 7 bases between them. CDR3 sequence reads: CSARRGQPQHF. The CDR3, as DNA: TGCAGTGCTAGGCGGGGGCAGCCCCAGCATTTT.

The chain is built from TRBV28 and TRBJ1-1, with 7 bases fitting TRBD1. V shed 1 base and J 1 base; nucleotides not matched to a gene: 21. Germline-derived CDR1 and CDR2 are MDHEN and SYDVKM. This CDR3 has 21 residues. CDR3 region: CASSLYVAAQLQGRRNTEAFF. The DNA of the CDR3 is TGTGCCAGCAGTTTATATGTGGCCGCTCAGCTACAGGGGAGAAGGAACACTGAAGCTTTCTTT.

About this clone: A read error may produce the germline difference seen at one junction end. The chain is built from TRBV14 and TRBJ2-1, with D unclear. The CDR3 has 12 amino acids. Germline values: CDR1 SGHDN, CDR2 FVKESK. CDR3 sequence: CASSQDYHEQFF. The CDR3 nucleotides read TGTGCCAGCAGCCAAGACTACCATGAGCAGTTCTTC.

The rearrangement uses TRBV5-6 and TRBJ2-1; D might be TRBD1 (5 bases). The CDR3 covers 12 residues. The V end lost 3 bases, the J end lost 10 bases, and 11 bases lay between the germline ends. Germline CDR1 is SGHDT and CDR2 is YYEEEE. Written as DNA, the CDR3 is TGTGCCAGCAGCTCCAGGGTCAGCGAGCAGTTCTTC. Translated: CASSSRVSEQFF. The whole variable domain, filled in from reference TRBV5-6 and TRBJ2-1, reads DAGVTQSPTHLIKTRGQQVTLRCSPKSGHDTVSWYQQALGQGPQFIFQYYEEEERQRGNFPDRFSGHQFPNYSSELNVNALLLGDSALYLCASSSRVSEQFFGPGTRLTVL.

This chain connects TRBV4-1 to TRBJ1-1, with D unresolved. Germline-derived CDR1 and CDR2 are MGHRA and YSYEKL. Trimming pared 4 bases from V and 0 bases from J, leaving 9 bases between. The CDR3 totals 14 residues. CDR3 bases: TGCGCCAGCAGCCTCGGAATCATGAACACTGAAGCTTTCTTT. Translation: CASSLGIMNTEAFF.

The genes are TRBV6-5 and TRBJ1-2, with 7 bases aligning to TRBD1. CDR1 is MNHEY and CDR2 is SVGAGI in the germline V gene. Trimming removed 2 bases from V and 8 bases from J; junction bases left unmatched: 5. This CDR3 contains 13 residues. The CDR3 DNA follows: TGTGCCAGCAGTTACGCAACAGGGGCAGGCTACACCTTC. Protein sequence: CASSYATGAGYTF.